A single sample gave rise to the 13 T cell receptor beta chains below, sequenced in a study of T cells in women clearing cervical HPV infection. Clones were read by immunoSEQ multiplex PCR, and TCRdb kept only the in-frame ones, dropping some. The listing contains 40,000 to 55,000 clones. The sample consisted of blood buffy coat. The receptors originated from a woman aged 18 to 75 with a cervical HPV16 infection that either progressed to CIN3+ or cleared (not recorded which).

Comment on this clone: The read falls 3 residues short of the CDR3 end, and the missing part is taken from the germline J gene. The V call is TRBV7-6, the J call TRBJ2-3, with D possibly being TRBD2 (5 bases). The CDR3 has 16 amino acids. Trimming cost V 2 bases and J 0 bases, with 12 bases left between them. Germline loops: CDR1 SGHVS, CDR2 FNYEAQ. The CDR3 is CASSLRGPSSTDTQYF. The CDR3 DNA, read in part, is TGTGCCAGCAGCTTACGAGGGCCTTCTAGCACAGATACG. Full variable domain (remainder filled in from reference TRBV7-6 and TRBJ2-3): GAGVSQSPRYKVTKRGQDVALRCDPISGHVSLYWYRQALGQGPEFLTYFNYEAQQDKSGLPNDRFSAERPEGSISTLTIQRTEQRDSAMYRCASSLRGPSSTDTQYFGPGTRLTVL.

Concerning this clone itself: Read sequence stops 3 residues before the CDR3 end, and the germline J gene provides the missing end. The chain is built from TRBV10-1 and TRBJ1-3, with unresolved D. Per the germline V gene, CDR1 is WNHNN and CDR2 is SYGVQD (reference sequence). CDR3 length equals 16 residues. V was cut by 3 bases and J by 2 bases, with 14 bases left in between. The part of the CDR3 DNA that was read is TGCGCCAGCAGTGAATCGCCCCGCGTCGCTGGAAACACC. Amino acids: CASSESPRVAGNT. The CDR3, in full, reads CASSESPRVAGNTIYF.

Turning to this clone: Coverage ceases 3 residues before the CDR3 finishes, and the germline J gene fills in the end. The rearrangement links TRBV5-1 to TRBJ1-2, with D possibly being TRBD1 (6 bases). The CDR3 totals 13 residues. Trimming removed 4 bases from V and 4 bases from J, with 11 bases in between. In germline, CDR1 is SGHRS, CDR2 YFSETQ. The CDR3 loop is CASSKDSPYGYTF. The part of the CDR3 DNA that was read is TGCGCCAGCAGCAAGGACAGTCCCTATGGC.

For this clone: The CDR3 goes on 3 residues after the read ends, and that part is filled in from the germline J gene. The chain uses TRBV18 and TRBJ2-5, with 7 positions matching TRBD2. The CDR3 has 15 amino acids. Germline trimming cut 0 bases from V and 2 bases from J; bases unmatched to any gene: 3. The germline V gene has CDR1 KGHSH and CDR2 LQKENI. CDR3 protein: CASSPPGGGQETQYF. The sequenced part of the CDR3 DNA is TGTGCCAGCTCACCACCAGGCGGGGGTCAAGAGACC.

About this clone: The sequenced fragment ends 3 residues before the CDR3 boundary, so the rest is inferred from the germline J gene. The chain has TRBV30 and TRBJ2-2; the D call may be TRBD1 or TRBD2 (6 bases each). The germline gives CDR1 GTSNPN, CDR2 SVGIG (reference sequence). The CDR3 contains 15 residues. The CDR3 spells CAWSAIQGGNSPLFF. The CDR3 DNA, read in part, is TGTGCCTGGAGTGCGATACAGGGCGGGAATTCACCG. The variable domain in full, with the rest retrieved from reference TRBV30 and TRBJ2-2, is SQTIHQWPATLVQPVGSPLSLECTVEGTSNPNLYWYRQAAGRGLQLLFYSVGIGQISSEVPQNLSASRPQDRQFILSSKKLLLSDSGFYLCAWSAIQGGNSPLFFGEGSRLTVL.

Concerning this clone: The read is 3 residues too short to cover the CDR3 end, so that end is filled in from the germline J gene. V is TRBV3-1 (or the pseudogene TRBV3-2) and J is TRBJ2-7; TRBD2 matches at 8 bases. The CDR3 spans 16 residues. V dropped 1 base and J dropped 1; count of bases not matched to a gene: 6. In germline, CDR1 is LGHDT, CDR2 YNNKEL (reference sequence). The CDR3 here is CASSQGSAGGSYEQYF. The DNA read from the CDR3 is TGTGCCAGCAGCCAAGGGTCGGCGGGGGGATCCTACGAG.

Comment on this clone: The observed sequence ends 3 residues before the CDR3 terminus, with the missing tail filled in from the germline J gene. J is TRBJ1-2 and V is TRBV7-2, with D possibly matching TRBD1 (6 bases). Germline-derived CDR1 and CDR2 are SGHTA and FQGNSA. The CDR3 has 14 residues. V was clipped by 2 bases and J by 6 bases, with 13 bases between them. CDR3 protein: CASSLTRGFDGYTF. CDR3 DNA, as far as it was read: TGTGCCAGCAGCTTAACCAGGGGTTTTGATGGC.

As concerns this clone: The read ends 3 residues early relative to the CDR3; the germline J gene fills the gap. The chain employs TRBV30 and TRBJ2-2, with 8 bases lining up with TRBD1. Germline V gives CDR1 GTSNPN, CDR2 SVGIG (reference sequence). This CDR3 is 14 amino acids long. The CDR3 reads CAWREDRGQSPLFF. The DNA read from the CDR3 is TGTGCCTGGAGGGAAGACAGGGGTCAATCACCG.

On this clone: The read comes to an end 3 residues before the CDR3 does, leaving the germline J gene to fill in the end. This sequence joins TRBV2 and TRBJ2-6; no definite D call. V was pared by 3 bases and J by 5 bases, with 11 bases between. Germline V gene data show CDR1 as SNHLY and CDR2 as FYNNEI. The CDR3 has 15 amino acids. The CDR3 loop reads CASSDESHWANVLTF. The DNA read from the CDR3 is TGTGCCAGCAGTGACGAGTCCCACTGGGCCAACGTC.

Comments on this clone: The CDR3 extends 3 residues past the end of the read, so its final part is completed from the germline J gene. This chain uses TRBV19 with TRBJ2-7; maybe TRBD2 (6 bases). The CDR3 has 13 residues. V was cut by 6 bases and J by 2 bases, with 11 bases left in between. CDR1 is LNHDA, CDR2 SQIVND, per germline (reference sequence). CDR3 amino acids: CASSHGGTYEQYF. CDR3 DNA, as far as it was read: TGTGCCAGTAGCCATGGCGGGACCTACGAG.

As concerns this clone: The CDR3 extends 3 residues past the end of the read, so its final part is completed from the germline J gene. This sequence joins TRBV20-1 and TRBJ2-3; D possibly uses TRBD1 or TRBD2 (5 bases each). This CDR3 has 14 residues. Trimming took off 5 bases at V and 2 bases at J, with 14 bases between the two ends. CDR1 and CDR2 from the germline V gene are DFQATT and SNEGSKA (reference sequence). CDR3 DNA, as far as it was read: TGCAGTGCTGAGGGGAACCCCAACACAGATACG. Its protein is CSAEGNPNTDT. The CDR3 in its entirety is CSAEGNPNTDTQYF.

CDR3 sequence: CSARSYDEQYF. The part of the CDR3 DNA that was read is TGCAGTGCTCGATCCTACGACGAG. The chain carries TRBV20-1 and TRBJ2-7; D unresolved. Coverage ceases 3 residues before the CDR3 finishes, and the germline J gene fills in the end. The ends were cut back, 5 bases at V and 5 bases at J, with 10 bases in the middle. CDR3 length equals 11 residues. CDR1 and CDR2 (germline): DFQATT, SNEGSKA (reference sequence).

About this clone: The CDR3 extends 3 residues past the end of the read, so its final part is completed from the germline J gene. The V call is TRBV11-2, the J call TRBJ2-3; D assignment may be TRBD1 or TRBD2 (5 bases each). The CDR3 is 14 amino acids. Germline V gene sequence: CDR1 SGHAT, CDR2 FQNNGV. The CDR3 here is CASSPTQEEETQYF. The DNA read from the CDR3 is TGTGCCAGCAGCCCGACACAGGAGGAGGAGACG.